These T cell receptor beta chains were read from a single sample in a study of cytomegalovirus exposure and HLA in healthy donors. The assay was immunoSEQ multiplex PCR, and TCRdb's table has in-frame clones only and misses some. The data contain 60,000 to 70,000 clones, 65% to 85% of them seen just once; the ten biggest clones take up around 2.9%. Sequenced input: PBMCs. The source is a woman in her twenties or thirties in good health and CMV-seronegative. Each CDR3 is given with its conserved first and last residue. The D gene is left open where the match is weak. Expanded clones get a size class; other rows say once, few or many, or leave the size out.

clone_size,j_call,d_call,v_call,cdr3_aa,cdr3_nt
few,TRBJ1-5,TRBD1,TRBV29-1,CSVGTGSQPQHF,TGCAGCGTTGGGACAGGGAGTCAGCCCCAGCATTTT
-,TRBJ2-2,-,TRBV7-2,CASSPWGHDTGELFF,TGTGCCAGCAGTCCTTGGGGACATGACACCGGGGAGCTGTTTTTT
few,TRBJ2-5,-,TRBV7-9,CASSLVAVQETQYF,TGTGCCAGCAGCTTAGTAGCGGTACAAGAGACCCAGTACTTC
-,TRBJ2-1,TRBD2,TRBV7-2,CASSLAYTSGPYNEQFF,TGTGCCAGCAGCTTAGCGTATACTAGCGGGCCATACAATGAGCAGTTCTTC
-,TRBJ1-5,TRBD1,TRBV28,CASTAGTGFNQPQHF,TGTGCCAGCACAGCCGGGACAGGGTTCAATCAGCCCCAGCATTTT
-,TRBJ1-1,TRBD1,TRBV5-4,CASSLDRGRTEAFF,TGTGCCAGCAGCTTGGACAGGGGGAGAACTGAAGCTTTCTTT
-,TRBJ1-1,-,TRBV19,CATTNRVVGNTEAFF,TGTGCCACTACCAACAGGGTCGTGGGGAACACTGAAGCTTTCTTT
few,TRBJ1-2,TRBD1,TRBV6-5,CASRGQSNYGYTF,TGTGCCAGCAGGGGACAGTCGAACTATGGCTACACCTTC
-,TRBJ1-1,-,TRBV14,CASSPTASPWYAFF,TGTGCCAGCAGCCCGACAGCCTCACCGTGGTACGCTTTCTTT
once,TRBJ2-5,-,TRBV5-4,CASSLGSLQETQYF,TGTGCCAGCAGCTTGGGTAGCTTGCAAGAGACCCAGTACTTC
-,TRBJ2-2,-,TRBV19,CASSIGPGTSRPGELFF,TGTGCCAGTAGTATAGGTCCCGGGACTTCTCGACCCGGGGAGCTGTTTTTT
-,TRBJ1-1,TRBD1,TRBV11-3,CASSPPGQGETEAFF,TGTGCCAGCAGCCCCCCGGGACAGGGGGAAACTGAAGCTTTCTTT
-,TRBJ2-7,-,TRBV27,CASSLADEQYF,TGTGCCAGCAGTTTAGCAGACGAGCAGTACTTC
-,TRBJ1-4,TRBD1,TRBV5-6,CASGTGEEKLFF,TGTGCCAGCGGGACAGGGGAAGAAAAACTGTTTTTT
-,TRBJ2-7,TRBD1,TRBV5-1,CASSLVGQAYEQYF,TGCGCCAGCAGCTTGGTGGGACAGGCCTACGAGCAGTACTTC
-,TRBJ1-5,-,TRBV19,CASSMGGSNQPQHF,TGTGCCAGTAGTATGGGGGGAAGCAATCAGCCCCAGCATTTT
-,TRBJ2-2,TRBD1,TRBV5-1,CASSLGQVNTGELFF,TGCGCCAGCAGCTTAGGACAGGTGAACACCGGGGAGCTGTTTTTT
-,TRBJ1-1,TRBD1,TRBV10-1,CASSFDRAAEAFF,TGCGCCAGCAGTTTCGACAGGGCGGCTGAAGCTTTCTTT
-,TRBJ2-1,TRBD2,TRBV19,CASSPPSSGGNYNEQFF,TGTGCCAGTAGTCCTCCCTCCAGCGGGGGGAACTACAATGAGCAGTTCTTC
once,TRBJ1-5,-,TRBV27,CASREYSNQPQHF,TGTGCCAGCAGGGAGTATAGCAATCAGCCCCAGCATTTT
-,TRBJ1-5,-,TRBV2,CATRGEGTSNQPQHF,TGTGCCACCCGAGGGGAGGGAACTAGCAATCAGCCCCAGCATTTT
-,TRBJ2-3,-,TRBV6-6,CASRAGARHTDTQYF,TGTGCCAGCAGGGCGGGGGCGCGGCACACAGATACGCAGTATTTT
-,TRBJ2-2,TRBD1,TRBV7-2,CASSPNGQGAGTGELFF,TGTGCCAGCAGCCCCAACGGACAGGGGGCAGGGACCGGGGAGCTGTTTTTT
-,TRBJ2-2,-,TRBV6-7,CASSSTDRTRKLFF,TGTGCCAGCAGCTCCACCGACAGGACACGGAAGCTGTTTTTT
once,TRBJ2-3,TRBD1,TRBV27,CASRPWGQGTDTQYF,TGTGCCAGCAGGCCTTGGGGACAGGGGACGGATACGCAGTATTTT
-,TRBJ2-2,-,TRBV19,CASIEWRDLSTGELFF,TGTGCCAGTATAGAATGGAGGGACCTGAGCACCGGGGAGCTGTTTTTT
-,TRBJ1-4,-,TRBV5-1,CASSLGGDNEKLFF,TGCGCCAGCAGCTTGGGAGGCGATAATGAAAAACTGTTTTTT
few,TRBJ2-7,-,TRBV10-3,CAISGQSSYEQYF,TGTGCCATCAGCGGACAGAGCTCCTACGAGCAGTACTTC
few,TRBJ2-7,-,TRBV5-1,CASSLSQGFYEQYF,TGCGCCAGCAGCTTATCACAGGGCTTCTACGAGCAGTACTTC
-,TRBJ1-5,-,TRBV6-5,CASSYSATAYDQPQHF,TGTGCCAGCAGTTACTCAGCGACAGCCTACGATCAGCCCCAGCATTTT
-,TRBJ2-7,TRBD1,TRBV9,CASSGNRDREREQYF,TGTGCCAGCAGCGGCAACCGGGACAGGGAACGCGAGCAGTACTTC
once,TRBJ2-1,-,TRBV7-9,CASSLVSRKTYNEQFF,TGTGCCAGCAGCTTAGTGTCCAGGAAAACCTACAATGAGCAGTTCTTC
-,TRBJ1-3,TRBD1,TRBV2,CASRMDRAGNTIYF,TGTGCCAGCAGGATGGACAGGGCTGGAAACACCATATATTTT
-,TRBJ1-5,TRBD1,TRBV28,CASSWGEGTGVQPQHF,TGTGCCAGCAGTTGGGGCGAAGGGACAGGGGTTCAGCCCCAGCATTTT
-,TRBJ2-1,TRBD2,TRBV29-1,CSVLTSGRYNEQFF,TGCAGCGTTTTGACTAGCGGGCGTTACAATGAGCAGTTCTTC
-,TRBJ1-6,TRBD1,TRBV10-3,CAISAGQVYNSPLHF,TGTGCCATCAGCGCTGGACAGGTCTATAATTCACCCCTCCACTTT
-,TRBJ1-1,-,TRBV11-3,CASSFGGAKNTEAFF,TGTGCCAGCAGCTTCGGAGGAGCTAAGAACACTGAAGCTTTCTTT
-,TRBJ1-2,-,TRBV7-2,CASSPGQPYGYTF,TGTGCCAGCAGCCCTGGACAGCCATATGGCTACACCTTC
-,TRBJ2-7,TRBD1,TRBV28,CASIVRDRGTYEQYF,TGTGCCAGCATCGTCCGGGACAGGGGCACCTACGAGCAGTACTTC
-,TRBJ2-4,TRBD1,TRBV5-1,CASSLGTGELAKNIQYF,TGCGCCAGCAGCTTGGGGACAGGGGAACTAGCCAAAAACATTCAGTACTTC
-,TRBJ1-1,TRBD1,TRBV2,CASSTSTGGFDTEAFF,TGTGCCAGCAGTACCTCGACAGGGGGGTTCGACACTGAAGCTTTCTTT
-,TRBJ2-3,TRBD2,TRBV2,CASSESGTITDTQYF,TGTGCCAGCAGTGAATCCGGGACTATCACAGATACGCAGTATTTT
-,TRBJ1-4,-,TRBV7-9,CASSLTTGEKLFF,TGTGCCAGCAGCTTAACGACAGGTGAAAAACTGTTTTTT
-,TRBJ1-5,-,TRBV7-6,CASSFAAGQPQHF,TGTGCCAGCAGCTTTGCGGCGGGCCAGCCCCAGCATTTT
-,TRBJ2-7,-,TRBV19,CASSLAISGAYEQYF,TGTGCCAGTAGTTTGGCGATCTCAGGGGCCTACGAGCAGTACTTC
-,TRBJ1-2,-,TRBV11-3,CASSLAGFGYTF,TGTGCCAGCAGTTTAGCGGGGTTTGGCTACACCTTC
once,TRBJ2-7,-,TRBV7-2,CASSIDFYEQYF,TGTGCCAGCAGCATTGACTTCTACGAGCAGTACTTC
-,TRBJ1-2,TRBD1,TRBV6-6,CASSRRTGANYGYTF,TGTGCCAGCAGTAGACGGACAGGGGCTAACTATGGCTACACCTTC
-,TRBJ1-5,TRBD1,TRBV6-1,CASSEAIAAGGQPQHF,TGTGCCAGCAGTGAAGCTATAGCGGCAGGGGGTCAGCCCCAGCATTTT
-,TRBJ2-1,-,TRBV5-1,CASSLTGNSYNEQFF,TGCGCCAGCAGCTTGACAGGGAACTCCTACAATGAGCAGTTCTTC
-,TRBJ2-3,TRBD2,TRBV11-2,CASSPGTSTTDTQYF,TGTGCCAGCAGCCCTGGGACTAGCACCACAGATACGCAGTATTTT
-,TRBJ2-5,TRBD2,TRBV7-8,CASSDQPSGGDPLETQYF,TGTGCCAGCAGCGATCAACCTAGCGGGGGTGACCCTCTGGAGACCCAGTACTTC
-,TRBJ1-1,TRBD1,TRBV7-8,CASSLGQKNTEAFF,TGTGCCAGCAGCTTGGGACAGAAGAACACTGAAGCTTTCTTT
-,TRBJ2-1,-,TRBV4-3,CASSQAQPLPYNEQFF,TGCGCCAGCAGCCAGGCACAGCCACTTCCCTACAATGAGCAGTTCTTC
-,TRBJ1-5,-,TRBV28,CASRRYREGQPQHF,TGTGCCAGCAGGAGGTACAGGGAAGGTCAGCCCCAGCATTTT